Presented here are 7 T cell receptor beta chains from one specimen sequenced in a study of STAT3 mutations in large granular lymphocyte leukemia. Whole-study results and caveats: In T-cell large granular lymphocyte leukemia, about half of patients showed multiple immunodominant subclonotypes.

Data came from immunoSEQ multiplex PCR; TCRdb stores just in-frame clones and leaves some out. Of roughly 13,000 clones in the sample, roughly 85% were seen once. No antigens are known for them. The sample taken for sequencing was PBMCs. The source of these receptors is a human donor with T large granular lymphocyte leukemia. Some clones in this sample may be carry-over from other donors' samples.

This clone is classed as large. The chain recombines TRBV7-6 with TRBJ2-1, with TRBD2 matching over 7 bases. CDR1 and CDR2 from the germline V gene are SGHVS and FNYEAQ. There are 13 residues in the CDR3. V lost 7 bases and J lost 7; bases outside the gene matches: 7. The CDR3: CASIGLDENEQFF. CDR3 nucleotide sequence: TGTGCCAGCATCGGACTAGATGAGAATGAGCAGTTCTTC.

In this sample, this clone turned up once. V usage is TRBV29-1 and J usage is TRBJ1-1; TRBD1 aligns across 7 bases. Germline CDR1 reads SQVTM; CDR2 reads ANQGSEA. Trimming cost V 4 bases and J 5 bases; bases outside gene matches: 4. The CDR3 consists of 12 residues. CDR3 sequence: CSVVRGLTEAFF. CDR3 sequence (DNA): TGCAGCGTTGTTAGGGGGCTAACTGAAGCTTTCTTT.

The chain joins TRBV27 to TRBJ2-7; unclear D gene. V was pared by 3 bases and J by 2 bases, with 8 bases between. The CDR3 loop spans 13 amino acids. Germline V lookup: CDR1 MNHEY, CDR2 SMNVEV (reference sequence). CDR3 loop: CASSLSRTYEQYF. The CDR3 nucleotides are TGTGCCAGCAGTTTGTCTCGAACCTACGAGCAGTACTTC.

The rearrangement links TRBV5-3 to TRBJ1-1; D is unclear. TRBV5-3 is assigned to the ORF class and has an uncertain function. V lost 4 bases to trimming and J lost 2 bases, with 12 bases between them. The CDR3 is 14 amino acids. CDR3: CARSPSSENTEAFF. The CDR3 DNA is TGTGCCAGAAGCCCCAGTTCGGAAAACACTGAAGCTTTCTTT.

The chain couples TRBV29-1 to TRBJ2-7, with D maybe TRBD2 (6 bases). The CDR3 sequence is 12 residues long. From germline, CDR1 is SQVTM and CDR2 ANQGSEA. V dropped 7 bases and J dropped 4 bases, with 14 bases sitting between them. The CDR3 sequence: CSALRGKYEQYF. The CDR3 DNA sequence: TGCAGCGCCCTGCGCGGGAAGTACGAGCAGTACTTC.

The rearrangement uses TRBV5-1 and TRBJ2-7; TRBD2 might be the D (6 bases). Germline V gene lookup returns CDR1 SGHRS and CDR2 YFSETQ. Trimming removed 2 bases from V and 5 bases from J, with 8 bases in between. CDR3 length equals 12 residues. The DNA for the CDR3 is TGCGCCAGCAGCTTAGGAGGGGACGAGCAGTACTTC. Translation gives CASSLGGDEQYF.

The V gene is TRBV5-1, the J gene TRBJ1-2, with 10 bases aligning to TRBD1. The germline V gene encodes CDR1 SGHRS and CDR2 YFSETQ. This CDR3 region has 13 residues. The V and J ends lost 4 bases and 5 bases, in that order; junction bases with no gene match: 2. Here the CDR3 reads CASSLDRGYGYTF. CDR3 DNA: TGCGCCAGCAGCCTGGACAGGGGGTATGGCTACACCTTC.